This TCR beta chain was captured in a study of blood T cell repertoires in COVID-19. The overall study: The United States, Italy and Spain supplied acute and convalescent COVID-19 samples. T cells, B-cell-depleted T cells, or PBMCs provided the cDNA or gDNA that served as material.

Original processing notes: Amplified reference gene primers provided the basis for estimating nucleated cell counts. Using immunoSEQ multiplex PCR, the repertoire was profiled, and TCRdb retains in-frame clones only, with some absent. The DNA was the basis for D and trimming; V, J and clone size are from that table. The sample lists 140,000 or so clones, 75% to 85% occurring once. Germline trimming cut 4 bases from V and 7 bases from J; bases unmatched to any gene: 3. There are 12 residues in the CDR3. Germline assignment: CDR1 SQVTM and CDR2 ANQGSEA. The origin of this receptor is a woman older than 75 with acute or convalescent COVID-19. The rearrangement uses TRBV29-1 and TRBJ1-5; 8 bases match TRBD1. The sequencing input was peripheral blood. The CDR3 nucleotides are TGCAGCGTTGCGACAGGGGCACAGCCCCAGCATTTT. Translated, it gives CSVATGAQPQHF.